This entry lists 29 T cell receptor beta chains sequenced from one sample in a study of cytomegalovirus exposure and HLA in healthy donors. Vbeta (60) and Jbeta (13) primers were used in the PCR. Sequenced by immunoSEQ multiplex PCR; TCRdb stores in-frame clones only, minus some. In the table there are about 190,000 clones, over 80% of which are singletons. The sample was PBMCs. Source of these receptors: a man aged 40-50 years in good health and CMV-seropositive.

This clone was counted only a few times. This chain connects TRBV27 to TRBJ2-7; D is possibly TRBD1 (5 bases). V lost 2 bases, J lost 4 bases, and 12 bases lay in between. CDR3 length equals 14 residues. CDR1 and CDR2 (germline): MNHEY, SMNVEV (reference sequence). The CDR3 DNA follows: TGTGCCAGCAGTTTAATAGGGGCGGATTACGAGCAGTACTTC. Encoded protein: CASSLIGADYEQYF.

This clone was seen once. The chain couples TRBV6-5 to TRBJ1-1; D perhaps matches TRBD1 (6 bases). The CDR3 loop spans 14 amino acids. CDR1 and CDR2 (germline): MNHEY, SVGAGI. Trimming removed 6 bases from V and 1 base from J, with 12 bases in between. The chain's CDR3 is CASRGAGKNTEAFF. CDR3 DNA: TGTGCCAGCAGGGGGGCCGGAAAGAACACTGAAGCTTTCTTT.

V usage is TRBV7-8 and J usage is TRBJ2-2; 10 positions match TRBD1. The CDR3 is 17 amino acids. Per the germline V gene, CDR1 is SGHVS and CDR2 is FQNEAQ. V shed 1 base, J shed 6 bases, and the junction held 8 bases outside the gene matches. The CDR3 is CASSLVTPGQGPGELFF. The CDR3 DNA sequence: TGTGCCAGCAGCTTAGTGACTCCGGGACAGGGGCCCGGGGAGCTGTTTTTT.

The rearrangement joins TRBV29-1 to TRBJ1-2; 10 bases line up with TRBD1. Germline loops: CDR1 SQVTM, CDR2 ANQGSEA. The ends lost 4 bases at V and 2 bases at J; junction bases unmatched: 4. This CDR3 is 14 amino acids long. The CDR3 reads CSVGRQGANYGYTF. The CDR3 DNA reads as TGCAGCGTTGGTCGACAGGGGGCGAACTATGGCTACACCTTC.

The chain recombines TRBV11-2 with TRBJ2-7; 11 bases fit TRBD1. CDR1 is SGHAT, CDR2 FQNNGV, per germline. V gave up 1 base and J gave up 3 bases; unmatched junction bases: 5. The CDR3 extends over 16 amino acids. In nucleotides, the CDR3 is TGTGCCAGCAGCTTAGCATCCGGGACAGGGGGCTACGAGCAGTACTTC. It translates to CASSLASGTGGYEQYF.

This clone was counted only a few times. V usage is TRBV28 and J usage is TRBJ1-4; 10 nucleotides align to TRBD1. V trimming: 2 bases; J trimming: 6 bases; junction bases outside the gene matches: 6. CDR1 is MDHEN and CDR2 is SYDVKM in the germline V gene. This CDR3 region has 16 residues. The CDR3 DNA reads TGTGCCAGCAGTTTAACCGGGACAGGGGTGTATGAAAAACTGTTTTTT. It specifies CASSLTGTGVYEKLFF.

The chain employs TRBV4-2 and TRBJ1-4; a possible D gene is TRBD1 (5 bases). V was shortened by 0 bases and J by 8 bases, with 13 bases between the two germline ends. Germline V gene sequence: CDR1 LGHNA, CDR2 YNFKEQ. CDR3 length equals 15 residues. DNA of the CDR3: TGTGCCAGCAGCCAAGATGGGGGGGACCACGAAAAACTGTTTTTT. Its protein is CASSQDGGDHEKLFF.

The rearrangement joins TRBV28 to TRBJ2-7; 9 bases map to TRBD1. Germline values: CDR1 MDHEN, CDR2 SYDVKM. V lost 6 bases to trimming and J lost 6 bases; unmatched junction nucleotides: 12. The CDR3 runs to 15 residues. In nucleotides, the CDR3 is TGTGCCAGCAGCGACCGAGGGACAGGGAAAGCCGAGCAGTACTTC. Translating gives CASSDRGTGKAEQYF. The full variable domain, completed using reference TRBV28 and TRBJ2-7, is DVKVTQSSRYLVKRTGEKVFLECVQDMDHENMFWYRQDPGLGLRLIYFSYDVKMKEKGDIPEGYSVSREKKERFSLILESASTNQTSMYLCASSDRGTGKAEQYFGPGTRLTVT.

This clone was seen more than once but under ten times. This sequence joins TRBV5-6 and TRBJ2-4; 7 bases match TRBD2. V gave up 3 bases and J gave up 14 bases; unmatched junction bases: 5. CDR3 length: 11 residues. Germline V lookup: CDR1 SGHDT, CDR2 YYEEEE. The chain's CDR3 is CASSSGLDKYF. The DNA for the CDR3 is TGTGCCAGCAGCTCTGGACTAGATAAGTACTTC.

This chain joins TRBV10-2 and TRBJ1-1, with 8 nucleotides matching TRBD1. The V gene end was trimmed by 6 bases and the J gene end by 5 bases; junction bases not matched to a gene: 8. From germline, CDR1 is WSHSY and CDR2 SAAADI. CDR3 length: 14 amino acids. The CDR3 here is CASRTGASGTEAFF. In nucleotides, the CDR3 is TGCGCCAGCAGGACAGGGGCGTCGGGAACTGAAGCTTTCTTT.

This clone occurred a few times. The CDR3 DNA reads TGTGCCAGCAGTGAAGGGCGGGAGACCGGGGAGCTGTTTTTT. It is translated as CASSEGRETGELFF. V is TRBV6-4 and J is TRBJ2-2; 7 nucleotides align to TRBD2. V gave up 3 bases and J gave up 5 bases; unmatched junction bases: 3. In germline, CDR1 is MRHNA, CDR2 SNTAGT. The CDR3 consists of 14 residues.

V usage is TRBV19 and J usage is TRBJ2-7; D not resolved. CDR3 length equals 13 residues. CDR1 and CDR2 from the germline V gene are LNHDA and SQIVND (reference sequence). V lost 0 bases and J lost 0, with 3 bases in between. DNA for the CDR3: TGTGCCAGTAGTATAGAGTACTCCTACGAGCAGTACTTC. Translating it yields CASSIEYSYEQYF.

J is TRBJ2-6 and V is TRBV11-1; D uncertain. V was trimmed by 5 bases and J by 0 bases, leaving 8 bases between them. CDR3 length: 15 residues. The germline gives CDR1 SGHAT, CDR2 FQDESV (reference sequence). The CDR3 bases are TGTGCCAGCAGCCCCCGCGACTCTGGGGCCAACGTCCTGACTTTC. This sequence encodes CASSPRDSGANVLTF.

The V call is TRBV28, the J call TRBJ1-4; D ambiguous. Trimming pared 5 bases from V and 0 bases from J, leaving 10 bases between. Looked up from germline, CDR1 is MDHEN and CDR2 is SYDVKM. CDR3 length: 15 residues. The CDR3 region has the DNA TGTGCCAGCAGTCTCCACAGTGCAACTAATGAAAAACTGTTTTTT. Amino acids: CASSLHSATNEKLFF.

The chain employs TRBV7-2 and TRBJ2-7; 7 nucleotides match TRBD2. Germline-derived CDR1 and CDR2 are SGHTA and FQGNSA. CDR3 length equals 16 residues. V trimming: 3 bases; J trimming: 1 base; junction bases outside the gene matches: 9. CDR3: CASSFRSRGGSYEQYF. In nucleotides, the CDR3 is TGTGCCAGCAGCTTCCGCTCACGCGGGGGATCCTACGAGCAGTACTTC.

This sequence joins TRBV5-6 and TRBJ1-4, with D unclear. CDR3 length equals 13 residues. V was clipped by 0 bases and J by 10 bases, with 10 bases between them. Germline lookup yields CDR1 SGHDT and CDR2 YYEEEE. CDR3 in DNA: TGTGCCAGCAGCTTGGCAACCGGCGGAAAACTGTTTTTT. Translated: CASSLATGGKLFF.

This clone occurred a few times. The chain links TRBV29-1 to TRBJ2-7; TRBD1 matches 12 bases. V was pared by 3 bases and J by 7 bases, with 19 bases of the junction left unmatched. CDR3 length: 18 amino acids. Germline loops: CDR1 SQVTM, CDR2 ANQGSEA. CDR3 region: CSVEGRGQGASRGREQYF. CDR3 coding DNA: TGCAGCGTTGAGGGTAGGGGACAGGGGGCCTCGCGGGGAAGGGAGCAGTACTTC.

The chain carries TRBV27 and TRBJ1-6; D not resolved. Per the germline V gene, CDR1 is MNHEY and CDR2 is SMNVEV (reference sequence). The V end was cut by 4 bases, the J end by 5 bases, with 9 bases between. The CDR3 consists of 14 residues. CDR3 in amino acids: CASSYTDHNSPLHF. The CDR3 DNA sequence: TGTGCCAGCAGTTACACAGACCATAATTCACCCCTCCACTTT.

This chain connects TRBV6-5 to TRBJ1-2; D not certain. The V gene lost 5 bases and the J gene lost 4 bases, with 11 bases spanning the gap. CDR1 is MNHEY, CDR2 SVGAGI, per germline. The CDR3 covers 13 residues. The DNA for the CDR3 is TGTGCCAGCAGTCCACTGGACTTCTATGGCTACACCTTC. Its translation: CASSPLDFYGYTF.

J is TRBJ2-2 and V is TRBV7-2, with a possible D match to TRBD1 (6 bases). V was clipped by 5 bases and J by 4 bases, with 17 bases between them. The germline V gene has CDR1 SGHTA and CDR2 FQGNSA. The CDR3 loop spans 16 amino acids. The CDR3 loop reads CASSQTTGISTGELFF. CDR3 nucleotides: TGTGCCAGCAGCCAGACCACAGGGATTTCCACCGGGGAGCTGTTTTTT.

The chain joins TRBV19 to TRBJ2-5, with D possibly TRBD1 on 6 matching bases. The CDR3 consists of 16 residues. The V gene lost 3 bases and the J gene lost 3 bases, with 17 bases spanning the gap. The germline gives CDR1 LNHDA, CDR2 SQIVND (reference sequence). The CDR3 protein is CASSILLPKGEETQYF. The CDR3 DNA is TGTGCCAGTAGTATCCTGCTCCCCAAGGGGGAAGAGACCCAGTACTTC. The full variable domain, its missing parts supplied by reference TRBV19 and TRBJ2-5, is DGGITQSPKYLFRKEGQNVTLSCEQNLNHDAMYWYRQDPGQGLRLIYYSQIVNDFQKGDIAEGYSVSREKKESFPLTVTSAQKNPTAFYLCASSILLPKGEETQYFGPGTRLLVL.

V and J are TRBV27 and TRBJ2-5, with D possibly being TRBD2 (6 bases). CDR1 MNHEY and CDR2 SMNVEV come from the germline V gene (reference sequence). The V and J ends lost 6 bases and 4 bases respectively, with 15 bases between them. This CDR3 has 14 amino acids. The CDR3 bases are TGTGCCAGCAGACCTTCCGGGAGCGGAGAGACCCAGTACTTC. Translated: CASRPSGSGETQYF.

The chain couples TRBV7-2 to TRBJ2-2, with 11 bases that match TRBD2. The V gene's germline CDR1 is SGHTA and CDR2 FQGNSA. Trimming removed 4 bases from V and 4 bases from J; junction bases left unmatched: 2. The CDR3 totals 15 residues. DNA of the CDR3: TGTGCCAGCAGCTCACTAGCGGGGGTCACCGGGGAGCTGTTTTTT. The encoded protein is CASSSLAGVTGELFF.

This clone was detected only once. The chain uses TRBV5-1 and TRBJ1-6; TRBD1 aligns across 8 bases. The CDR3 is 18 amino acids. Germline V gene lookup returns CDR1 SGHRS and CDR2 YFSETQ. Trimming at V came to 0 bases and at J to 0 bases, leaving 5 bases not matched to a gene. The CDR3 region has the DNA TGCGCCAGCAGCTTGGCCTACAGGGGGAGCTCCTATAATTCACCCCTCCACTTT. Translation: CASSLAYRGSSYNSPLHF.

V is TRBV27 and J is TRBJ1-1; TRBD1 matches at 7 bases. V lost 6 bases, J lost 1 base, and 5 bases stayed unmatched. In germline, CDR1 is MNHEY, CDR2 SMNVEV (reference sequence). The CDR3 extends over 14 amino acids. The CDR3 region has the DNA TGTGCCAGCAGCCCGGGACAGCCGAACACTGAAGCTTTCTTT. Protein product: CASSPGQPNTEAFF.

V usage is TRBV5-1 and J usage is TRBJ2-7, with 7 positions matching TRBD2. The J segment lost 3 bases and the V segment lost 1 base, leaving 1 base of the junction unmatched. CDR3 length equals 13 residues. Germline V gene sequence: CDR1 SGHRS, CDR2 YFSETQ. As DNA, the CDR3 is TGCGCCAGCAGCTTGCAGCGGGGCTACGAGCAGTACTTC. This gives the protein CASSLQRGYEQYF.

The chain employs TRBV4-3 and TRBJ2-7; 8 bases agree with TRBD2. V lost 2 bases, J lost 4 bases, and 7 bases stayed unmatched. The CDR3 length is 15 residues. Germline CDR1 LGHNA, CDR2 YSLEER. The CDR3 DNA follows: TGCGCCAGCAGCCAATCCCGCGGGGGGCTGTACGAGCAGTACTTC. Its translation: CASSQSRGGLYEQYF.

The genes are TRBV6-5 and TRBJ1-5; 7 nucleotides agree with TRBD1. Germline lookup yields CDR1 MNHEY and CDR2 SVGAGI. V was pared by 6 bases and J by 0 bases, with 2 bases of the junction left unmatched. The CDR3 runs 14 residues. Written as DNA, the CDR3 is TGTGCCAGCAGACAGGGGCCTAGCAATCAGCCCCAGCATTTT. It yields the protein CASRQGPSNQPQHF.

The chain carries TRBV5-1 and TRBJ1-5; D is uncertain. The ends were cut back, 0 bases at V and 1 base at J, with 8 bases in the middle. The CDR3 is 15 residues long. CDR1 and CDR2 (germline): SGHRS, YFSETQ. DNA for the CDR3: TGCGCCAGCAGCTTGGCCGGAGGGAGCAATCAGCCCCAGCATTTT. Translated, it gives CASSLAGGSNQPQHF.